Here is one T cell receptor (beta chain) with its context. It has no known antigen specificity. Base qualities are not at hand, and no much larger clone is one base apart. Each collaborating institution followed its own protocols to collect whole blood in K2EDTA tubes. For TCRbeta analysis, collaborators shipped samples as frozen whole blood, isolated PBMCs, or DNA extracted from either of those sample types. The data derive from a study of blood T cell repertoires in COVID-19 (dated by TCRdb to 2018 to 2021). A note on the overall study: Collaborator samples came from the United States, Italy and Spain and covered acute and convalescent phases of COVID-19. The sample metadata nearly always contained a de-identified subject ID, COVID-19 status, age in years and sex. Deeply sampled blood TCRbeta repertoires from subjects exposed to, actively infected with, or recovered from COVID-19 were included in the dataset. The prospective study material was composed of cDNA or gDNA derived from T cells, B-cell-depleted T cells, or PBMCs. The repertoires were made available in a free public database intended to serve as a resource for research on the immune response to SARS-CoV-2. Where available, HLA class I and class II types were obtained from metadata supplied by the sample provider rather than from assay-based typing. Samples were obtained from the ongoing ImmuneRACE study (first 160 participants) and from roughly 1,300 subjects provided by 6 global collaborators.

TCRbeta CDR3 regions were amplified from genomic DNA by means of the immunoSEQ Assay, a bias-controlled multiplex PCR. Processing in the source paper ran as follows. Within the assay, amplification of reference gene primers was used to estimate how many nucleated cells each sample contained. To quantify the absolute abundance of each unique TCRbeta CDR3 rearrangement, sequence reads were collapsed and filtered. For each sample, productive Simpson clonality was calculated as the square root of Simpson's diversity index across productive rearrangements. TCRdb retrieved this table from immuneACCESS and kept in-frame rearrangements only. Not all clones are present; in checked studies, unresolved V genes account for under half, and no reason is known for the remainder. V and J calls and clone size are as listed in that table; D and trimming were resolved from the DNA. Here the sample has 100,000 to 150,000 clones; over 75% occur a single time. Of the sample, 1.2% is held by the ten largest clones.

Summary of the overall study and its limitations: Clinical and demographic metadata were provided uncurated, with the amount varying by source and participant.

As encoded in the germline V gene, CDR1 is SQVTM while CDR2 is ANQGSEA. The CDR3 measures 13 amino acids from cysteine to phenylalanine. Only the CDR3 part of the read is kept: 39 bases, read in frame from the first base. V lost 8 bases and J lost 3 bases, and the count of bases not matched to a germline gene is 6. The V and J genes are TRBV29-1 and TRBJ2-3, with TRBD1 matching 9 junction bases. Material: peripheral blood. This clonotype was obtained from a woman over 75 with acute or convalescent COVID-19. This receptor carries the CDR3 CSLGQGGTDTQYF. The bases read TGCAGCTTGGGACAGGGAGGAACAGATACGCAGTATTTT.